This paragraph covers one T cell receptor (beta chain) sequence. The data were taken from a study of T cell responses to AZD1222 COVID-19 vaccine. Germline values: CDR1 SGHTS, CDR2 YDEGEE. The CDR3 runs 14 residues. Trimming removed 4 bases from V and 8 bases from J; junction bases left unmatched: 10. This table comes from immunoSEQ multiplex PCR, and its TCRdb copy is limited to in-frame clones, with some not included. This table has some 120,000 clones, over 75% appearing once. The sample here was peripheral blood, taken on day 0 of AZD1222 vaccination. The chain has TRBV5-8 and TRBJ1-2; TRBD1 agrees at 8 bases. The sequence derives from an adult in good health. CDR3 DNA: TGTGCCAGCAGCAGAGACAGGGGATTAGGAGGCTACACCTTC. Translated: CASSRDRGLGGYTF.